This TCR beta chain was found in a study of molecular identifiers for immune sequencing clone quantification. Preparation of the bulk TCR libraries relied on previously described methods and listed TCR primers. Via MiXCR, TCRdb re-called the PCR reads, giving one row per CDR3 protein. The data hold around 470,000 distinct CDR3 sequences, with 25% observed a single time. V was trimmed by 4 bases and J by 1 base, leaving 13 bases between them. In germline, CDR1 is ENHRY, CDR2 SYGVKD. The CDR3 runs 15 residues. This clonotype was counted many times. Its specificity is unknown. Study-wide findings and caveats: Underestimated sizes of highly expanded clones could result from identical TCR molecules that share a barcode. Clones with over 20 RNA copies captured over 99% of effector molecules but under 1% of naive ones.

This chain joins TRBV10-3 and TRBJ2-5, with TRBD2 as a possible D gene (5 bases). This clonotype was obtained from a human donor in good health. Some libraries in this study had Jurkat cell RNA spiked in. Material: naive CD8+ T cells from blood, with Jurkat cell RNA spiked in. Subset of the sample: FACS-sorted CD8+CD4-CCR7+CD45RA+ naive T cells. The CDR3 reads CAISGELGIQETQYF. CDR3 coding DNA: TGTGCCATCAGTGGGGAGTTGGGGATCCAAGAGACCCAGTACTTC.